The clone carrying this T cell receptor (beta chain) came up once. CDR3 length equals 13 residues. Germline V gives CDR1 SGHRS, CDR2 YFSETQ. The germline V and J ends were trimmed by 8 bases and 0 bases, with 11 bases remaining between them. The repertoire was sequenced with immunoSEQ multiplex PCR; TCRdb's copy has only in-frame clones and lacks some. The table has roughly 200,000 clones, about 85% seen once. This entry is derived from a study of blood T cell repertoires in COVID-19. About the study: From T cells, B-cell-depleted T cells, or PBMCs came the material, which was cDNA or gDNA.

The TCR originated in a young woman who had recovered from COVID-19. Specimen: PBMCs or T cells enriched from blood (not recorded which). V usage is TRBV5-1 and J usage is TRBJ1-2; TRBD1 is a possible D gene (6 bases). CDR3 nucleotides: TGCGCCAGTAGGGACACAGCTAACTATGGCTACACCTTC. It is translated as CASRDTANYGYTF.